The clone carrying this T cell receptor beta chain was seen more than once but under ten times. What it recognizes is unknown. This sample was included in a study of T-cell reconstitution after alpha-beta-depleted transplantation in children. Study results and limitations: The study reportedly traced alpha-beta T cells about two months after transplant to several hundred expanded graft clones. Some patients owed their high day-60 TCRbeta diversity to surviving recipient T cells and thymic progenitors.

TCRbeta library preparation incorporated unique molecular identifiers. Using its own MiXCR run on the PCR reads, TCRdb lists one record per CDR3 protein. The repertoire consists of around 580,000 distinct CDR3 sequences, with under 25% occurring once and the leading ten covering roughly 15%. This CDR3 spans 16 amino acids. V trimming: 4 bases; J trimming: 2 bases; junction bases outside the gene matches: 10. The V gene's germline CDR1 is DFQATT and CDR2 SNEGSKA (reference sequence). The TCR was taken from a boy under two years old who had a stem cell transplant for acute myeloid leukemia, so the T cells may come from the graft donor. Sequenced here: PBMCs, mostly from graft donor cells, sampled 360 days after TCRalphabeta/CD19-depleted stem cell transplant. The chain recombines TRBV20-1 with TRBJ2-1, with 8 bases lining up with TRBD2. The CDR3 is CSATLSRGGAYNEQFF. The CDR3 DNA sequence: TGCAGTGCTACCCTCTCACGGGGGGGCGCCTACAATGAGCAGTTCTTC.